This record looks at one T cell receptor beta chain sequence and its context. This entry belongs to a study of beta chain features in type 1 diabetes. Isolated RNA was reverse transcribed in full, so expressed TCRB transcripts were sequenced. Measured with immunoSEQ multiplex PCR; TCRdb has only the in-frame clones, and not every one. The sample consists of approximately 110,000 clones, about 40% of them appearing once. This CDR3 has 15 residues. With 3 bases clipped from V and 2 bases from J, the junction kept 3 bases outside the gene matches. The germline CDR1 and CDR2 sequences are SGDLS and YYNGEE.

The rearrangement uses TRBV9 and TRBJ2-3, with 10 nucleotides matching TRBD2. The origin of this receptor is a woman aged 18-35 years in good health. Sequenced sample: stem cell memory CD4+ T cells from blood. The CDR3 DNA reads as TGTGCCAGCAGCGGGACTAGCGGCTTCACAGATACGCAGTATTTT. Translating gives CASSGTSGFTDTQYF.